This TCR beta chain was identified in a study of T cell repertoires in cytomegalovirus infection. Study as a whole: From public TCR beta signatures came an indication of both CMV infection and matching HLA type. Study-wide results and limits: Cumulated frequencies of public TCR beta families served to identify carriers of CMV plus the relevant HLA. HLA-C-restricted CMV-specific TCR beta clonotypes were dominant in the ex vivo response.

TCRdb re-called the reads with MiXCR, one entry per CDR3 protein. The data contain 230,000 or so distinct CDR3 sequences, less than 50% of them seen just once; the ten biggest clones take up approximately 60%. This CDR3 contains 13 residues. CDR1 is LNHDA and CDR2 is SQIVND in the germline V gene (reference sequence). V lost 10 bases to trimming and J lost 4 bases, with 16 bases between them. Notes on this clonotype: Its antigen is not known.

The receptor comes from a human donor in good health (CMV status not recorded). Some clones in this sample may be carry-over from other donors' samples. The chain employs TRBV19 and TRBJ1-1; the D is unclear. The sequencing used CD8+ T cells from cultured PBMCs, collected from culture after CMV antigen stimulation. CDR3 coding DNA: TGTGCCACCACGAACCCTGAGAGCACTGAAGCTTTCTTT. Amino acids: CATTNPESTEAFF.